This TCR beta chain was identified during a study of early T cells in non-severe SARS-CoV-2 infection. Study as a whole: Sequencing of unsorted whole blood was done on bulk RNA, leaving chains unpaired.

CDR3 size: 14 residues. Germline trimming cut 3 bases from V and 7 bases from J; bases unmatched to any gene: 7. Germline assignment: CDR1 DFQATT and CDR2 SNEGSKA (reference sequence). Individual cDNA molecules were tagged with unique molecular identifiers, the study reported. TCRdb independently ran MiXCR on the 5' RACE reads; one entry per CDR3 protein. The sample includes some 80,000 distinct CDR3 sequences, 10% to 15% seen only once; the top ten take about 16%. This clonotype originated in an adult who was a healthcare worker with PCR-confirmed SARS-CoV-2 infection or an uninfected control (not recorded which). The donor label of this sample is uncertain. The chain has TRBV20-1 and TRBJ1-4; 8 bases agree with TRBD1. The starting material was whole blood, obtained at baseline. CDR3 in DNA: TGCAGTGCTAGGAGGACAGGGCAGGCTGAAAAACTGTTTTTT. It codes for CSARRTGQAEKLFF.